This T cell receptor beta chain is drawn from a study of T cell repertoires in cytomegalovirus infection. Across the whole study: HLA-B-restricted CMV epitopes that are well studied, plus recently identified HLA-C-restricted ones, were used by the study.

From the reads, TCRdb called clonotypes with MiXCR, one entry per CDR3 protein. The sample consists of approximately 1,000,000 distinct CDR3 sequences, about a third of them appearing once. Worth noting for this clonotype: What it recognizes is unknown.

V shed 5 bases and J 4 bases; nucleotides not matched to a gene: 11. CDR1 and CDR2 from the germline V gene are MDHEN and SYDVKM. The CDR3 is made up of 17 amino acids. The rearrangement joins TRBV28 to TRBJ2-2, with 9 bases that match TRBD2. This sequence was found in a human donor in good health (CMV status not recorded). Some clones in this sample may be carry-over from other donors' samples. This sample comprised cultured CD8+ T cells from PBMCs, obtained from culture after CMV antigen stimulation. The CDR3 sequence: CASSNSAGGPITGELFF. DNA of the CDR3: TGTGCCAGCAGTAATTCTGCGGGGGGGCCAATCACCGGGGAGCTGTTTTTT.